This T cell receptor beta chain was captured by sequencing in a study of shared clonotypes between healthy human individuals. V lost 4 bases, J lost 4 bases, and 7 bases stayed unmatched. The CDR3 covers 14 residues. Germline CDR1 MGHRA, CDR2 YSYEKL. Broader study findings: In general, naive subsets displayed greater estimated richness than memory subsets did. Sequencing depth was predicted to influence how clonotypes are shared among donors. Against clonotypes common to all four donors, non-shared ones had lower generation probabilities.

About this clone: Its matching antigen is unknown.

Some clones are missing from TCRdb's copy, which holds only in-frame ones; the method was immunoSEQ multiplex PCR. The sample includes roughly 220,000 clones, about 69% of them seen just once. The sequence was collected from a man aged 25 to 40 in good health. The chain employs TRBV4-1 and TRBJ2-7; 7 positions agree with TRBD1. Sequences were obtained from memory CD4+ T cells sorted from blood. Subset indicated: CD45RA-negative fraction. The CDR3 sequence is CASSPRDRDYEQYF. The CDR3 nucleotides read TGCGCCAGCAGCCCTCGGGACAGAGATTACGAGCAGTACTTC.